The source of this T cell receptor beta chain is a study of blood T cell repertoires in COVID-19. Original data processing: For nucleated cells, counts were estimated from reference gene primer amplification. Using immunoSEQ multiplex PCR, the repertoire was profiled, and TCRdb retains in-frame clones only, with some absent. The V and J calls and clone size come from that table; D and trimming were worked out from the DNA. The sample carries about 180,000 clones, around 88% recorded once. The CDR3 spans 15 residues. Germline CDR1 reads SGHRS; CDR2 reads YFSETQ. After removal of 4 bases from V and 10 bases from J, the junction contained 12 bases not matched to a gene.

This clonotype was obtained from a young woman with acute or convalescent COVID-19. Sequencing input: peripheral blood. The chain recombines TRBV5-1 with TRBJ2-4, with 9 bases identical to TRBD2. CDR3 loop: CASSPEGSGSRIQYF. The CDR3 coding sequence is TGCGCCAGCAGCCCGGAGGGTAGCGGGAGTCGAATTCAGTACTTC.